This note documents a single T cell receptor beta chain sequence. Its target is not known. This CDR3 comprises 14 residues. The V end was cut by 4 bases, the J end by 5 bases, with 15 bases between. CDR1 and CDR2 (germline): SEHNR, FQNEAQ (reference sequence). The source of the sample is a study of shared clonotypes between healthy human individuals. Study findings and constraints: Clonotypes shared by all four sorted-subset donors had higher generation probabilities than non-shared clonotypes.

Sequenced by immunoSEQ multiplex PCR; TCRdb stores in-frame clones only, minus some. The sample holds over 850,000 clones, around 78% seen once. The specimen was memory CD4+ T cells from PBMCs. Indicated subset: CD45RA-negative fraction. This TCR came from a man between 18 and 29 years old in good health. Some clones in this sample may be carry-over from other donors' samples. The chain is built from TRBV7-9 and TRBJ2-7; tentative D call: TRBD2 (6 bases). The CDR3 nucleotides are TGTGCCAGCAGCTGGATAGCGGCTACTAACGAGCAGTACTTC. It yields the protein CASSWIAATNEQYF.